Listed below are T cell receptor beta chains from one sample, sequenced in a study of blood T cell repertoires in COVID-19. The table came from immunoSEQ multiplex PCR; TCRdb's copy has only in-frame clones and leaves some out. This table has tens of thousands of clones, 85% to 90% appearing once. Sequencing was carried out using peripheral blood. The receptors come from a man between 70 and 80 years old with COVID-19, enrolled during active disease. CDR3s include the opening cysteine and the closing phenylalanine or tryptophan. D genes are given only for firm matches. A row's size may be missing; if present it is once, few, many or a size class.

V gene	J gene	D gene	clone size	CDR3 DNA	CDR3 protein
TRBV30	TRBJ1-2	TRBD1	NA	TGTGCCTGGAGGACTGACAGGGGAGATGGCTACACCTTC	CAWRTDRGDGYTF
TRBV18	TRBJ2-7	NA	NA	TGTGCCAGCTCACTACAAGACTACGAGCAGTACTTC	CASSLQDYEQYF
TRBV11-2	TRBJ2-2	NA	NA	TGTGCCAGCAGCTTATGGACAGCTATCACCGGGGAGCTGTTTTTT	CASSLWTAITGELFF
TRBV12-5	TRBJ1-1	NA	once	TGTGCTAGTGGTTTGTACAGGGACACTGAAGCTTTCTTT	CASGLYRDTEAFF
TRBV7-7	TRBJ2-5	NA	NA	TGTGCCAGCAGCTTAGAGGGGGTCCAAGAGACCCAGTACTTC	CASSLEGVQETQYF
TRBV5-1	TRBJ2-7	NA	NA	TGCGCCAGTACCGGAGGGGGCGGCGGTTTAACTGGGGTTCGGCAGTACTTC	CASTGGGGGLTGVRQYF
TRBV7-9	TRBJ2-7	TRBD1	NA	TGTGCCAGCAGCTTCGGGACAGGGTCCGAGCAGTACTTC	CASSFGTGSEQYF
TRBV6-1	TRBJ2-7	NA	NA	TGTGCCAGCAGTGAAGTCAGGGCAGACTTTACCTACGAGCAGTACTTC	CASSEVRADFTYEQYF
TRBV30	TRBJ2-1	TRBD2	NA	TGTGCCTTAAAGGGACTAGCGGTATACAATGAGCAGTTCTTC	CALKGLAVYNEQFF
TRBV5-1	TRBJ2-7	TRBD1	NA	TGCGCCAGCAGCTCTCAGGCGGCAGGGGGATACGAGCAGTACTTC	CASSSQAAGGYEQYF
TRBV5-1	TRBJ2-7	NA	NA	TGCGCCAGCAGCTTGACCGGACGGACCTCCGGGGAGGAGCAGTACTTC	CASSLTGRTSGEEQYF
TRBV5-1	TRBJ2-7	TRBD1	NA	TGCGCCAGCAGCTACGAGGGGGCACAGTACTTC	CASSYEGAQYF
TRBV27	TRBJ2-5	TRBD2	NA	TGTGCCAGCAGTCCAATGGGACTAGCGGGAGCAGAGACCCAGTACTTC	CASSPMGLAGAETQYF
TRBV18	TRBJ1-1	NA	NA	TGTGCCAGCTCAGGGGGCATGAACACTGAAGCTTTCTTT	CASSGGMNTEAFF
TRBV3-1/TRBV3-2	TRBJ1-2	TRBD1	NA	TGTGCCAGCAGCCTTCTGACCGGGACAGGCTATGGCTACACCTTC	CASSLLTGTGYGYTF
TRBV10-3	TRBJ1-2	NA	NA	TGTGCCACGTATTTCTATGGCTACACCTTC	CATYFYGYTF
TRBV2	TRBJ2-3	TRBD1	NA	TGTGCCAGCAGTCGACAGGGGTGGAACACAGATACGCAGTATTTT	CASSRQGWNTDTQYF
TRBV19	TRBJ1-4	NA	NA	TGTGCCAGTAGTATTCACAGAACAACTAATGAAAAACTGTTTTTT	CASSIHRTTNEKLFF
TRBV5-1	TRBJ2-2	TRBD2	NA	TGCGCCAGCTTCCTTTTACTAGCGGGAAACACCGGGGAGCTGTTTTTT	CASFLLLAGNTGELFF
TRBV19	TRBJ2-2	NA	NA	TGTGCCAGTAGTATGGGCCAGCGGAGCACGAACACCGGGGAGCTGTTTTTT	CASSMGQRSTNTGELFF
TRBV5-1	TRBJ1-1	TRBD1	NA	TGCGCCAGCAGCCAGGGGGGTGTGAACACTGAAGCTTTCTTT	CASSQGGVNTEAFF
TRBV6-1	TRBJ1-1	NA	NA	TGTGCCAGCAGTGGAGGGACACCGCGCACGAACACTGAAGCTTTCTTT	CASSGGTPRTNTEAFF
TRBV19	TRBJ1-5	TRBD1	NA	TGTGCCAGTCGTCAGGGGGCGTCAAATCAGCCCCAGCATTTT	CASRQGASNQPQHF
TRBV5-6	TRBJ2-3	NA	NA	TGTGCCAGCAGCCCTTACACAGATACGCAGTATTTT	CASSPYTDTQYF
TRBV5-6	TRBJ2-7	NA	NA	TGTGCCAGCAGCTTGGTAGGGAGCTCCTACGAGCAGTACTTC	CASSLVGSSYEQYF
TRBV5-4	TRBJ2-1	TRBD2	once	TGTGCCAGCAGCCGGACTAGCGGGGGGTCAGGTGAGCAGTTCTTC	CASSRTSGGSGEQFF
TRBV5-6	TRBJ2-7	NA	NA	TGTGCCAGCAGCTTAAGACTGGAAATCTACGAGCAGTACTTC	CASSLRLEIYEQYF
TRBV6-5	TRBJ2-7	TRBD1	NA	TGTGCCAGCAGTAGGACAGGGGTTTCCTACGAGCAGTACTTC	CASSRTGVSYEQYF